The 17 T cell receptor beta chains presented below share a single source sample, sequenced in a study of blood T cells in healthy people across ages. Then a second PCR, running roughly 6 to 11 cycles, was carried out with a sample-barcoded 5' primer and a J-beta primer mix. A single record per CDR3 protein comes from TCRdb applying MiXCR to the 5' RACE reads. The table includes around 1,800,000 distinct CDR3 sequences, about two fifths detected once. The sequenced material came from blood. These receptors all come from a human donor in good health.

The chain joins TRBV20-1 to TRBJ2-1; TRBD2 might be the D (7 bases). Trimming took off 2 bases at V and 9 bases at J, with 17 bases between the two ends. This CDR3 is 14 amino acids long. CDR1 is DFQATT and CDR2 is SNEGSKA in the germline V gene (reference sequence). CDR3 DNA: TGCAGTGCTAGAAGGGGGGGGGGCCGGATTGAGCAGTTCTTC. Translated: CSARRGGGRIEQFF.

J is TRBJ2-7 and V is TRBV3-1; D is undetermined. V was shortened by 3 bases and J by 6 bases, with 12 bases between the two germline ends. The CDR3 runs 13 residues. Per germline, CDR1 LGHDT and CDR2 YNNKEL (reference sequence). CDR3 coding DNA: TGTGCCAGCAGCCAGGACGAGGCGGCCGAGCAGTACTTC. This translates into CASSQDEAAEQYF.

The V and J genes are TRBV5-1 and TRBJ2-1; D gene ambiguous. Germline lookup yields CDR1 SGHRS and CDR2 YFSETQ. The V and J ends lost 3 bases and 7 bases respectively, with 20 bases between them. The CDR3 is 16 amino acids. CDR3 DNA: TGCGCCAGCAGCTCGGCTAGTAACGAAGCAAGAAATGAGCAGTTCTTC. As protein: CASSSASNEARNEQFF.

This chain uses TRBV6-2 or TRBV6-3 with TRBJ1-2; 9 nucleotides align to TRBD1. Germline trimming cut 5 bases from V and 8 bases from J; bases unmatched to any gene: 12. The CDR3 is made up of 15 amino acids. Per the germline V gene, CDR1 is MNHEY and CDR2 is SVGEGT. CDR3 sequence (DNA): TGTGCCAGCAGTGGGGGGACAGGGAAGCGGAGCGGCTACACCTTC. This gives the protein CASSGGTGKRSGYTF.

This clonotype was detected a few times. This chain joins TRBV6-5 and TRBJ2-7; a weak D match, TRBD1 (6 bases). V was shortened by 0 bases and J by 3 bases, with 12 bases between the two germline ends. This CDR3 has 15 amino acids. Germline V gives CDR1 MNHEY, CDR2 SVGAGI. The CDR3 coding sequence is TGTGCCAGCAGTTACTCGTCAGGGGATCTCTACGAGCAGTACTTC. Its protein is CASSYSSGDLYEQYF.

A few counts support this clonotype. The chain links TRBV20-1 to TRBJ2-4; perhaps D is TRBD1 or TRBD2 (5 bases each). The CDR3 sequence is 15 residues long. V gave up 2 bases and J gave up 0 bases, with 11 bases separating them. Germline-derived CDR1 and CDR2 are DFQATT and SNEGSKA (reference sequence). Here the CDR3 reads CSARIGTLAKNIQYF. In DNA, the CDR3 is TGCAGTGCTAGAATTGGGACGCTAGCCAAAAACATTCAGTACTTC.

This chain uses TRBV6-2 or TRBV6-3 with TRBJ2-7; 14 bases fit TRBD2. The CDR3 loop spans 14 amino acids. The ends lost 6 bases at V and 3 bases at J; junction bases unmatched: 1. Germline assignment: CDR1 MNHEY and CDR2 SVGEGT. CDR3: CASRGTSGGYEQYF. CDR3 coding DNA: TGTGCCAGCAGGGGGACTAGCGGGGGCTACGAGCAGTACTTC.

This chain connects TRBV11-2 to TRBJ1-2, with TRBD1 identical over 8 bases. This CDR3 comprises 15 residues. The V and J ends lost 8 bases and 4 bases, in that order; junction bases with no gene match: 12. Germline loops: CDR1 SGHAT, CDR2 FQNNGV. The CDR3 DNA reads TGTGCCAGCGGCCTAGGACAGGGAGTAGGCTATGGCTACACCTTC. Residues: CASGLGQGVGYGYTF.

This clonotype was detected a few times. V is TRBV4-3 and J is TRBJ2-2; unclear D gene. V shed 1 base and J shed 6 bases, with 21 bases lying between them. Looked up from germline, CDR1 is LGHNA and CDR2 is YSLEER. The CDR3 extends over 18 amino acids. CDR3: CASSQAQALGRWPGELFF. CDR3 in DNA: TGCGCCAGCAGCCAAGCCCAAGCCCTGGGTAGATGGCCCGGGGAGCTGTTTTTT.

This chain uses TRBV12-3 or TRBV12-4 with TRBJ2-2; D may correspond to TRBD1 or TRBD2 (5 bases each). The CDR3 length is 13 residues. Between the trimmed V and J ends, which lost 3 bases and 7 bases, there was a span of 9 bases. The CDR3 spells CASSFGGRGELFF. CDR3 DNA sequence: TGTGCCAGCAGTTTTGGGGGACGCGGGGAGCTGTTTTTT.

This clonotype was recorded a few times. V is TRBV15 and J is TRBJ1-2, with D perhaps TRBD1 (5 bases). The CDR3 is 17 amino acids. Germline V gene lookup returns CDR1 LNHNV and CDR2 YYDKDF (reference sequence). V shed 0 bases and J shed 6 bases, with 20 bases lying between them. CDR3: CATSREPPRGVSNGYTF. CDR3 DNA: TGTGCCACCAGCAGAGAACCCCCCCGGGGGGTAAGCAATGGCTACACCTTC. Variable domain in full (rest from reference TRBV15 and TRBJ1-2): DAMVIQNPRYQVTQFGKPVTLSCSQTLNHNVMYWYQQKSSQAPKLLFHYYDKDFNNEADTPDNFQSRRPNTSFCFLDIRSPGLGDTAMYLCATSREPPRGVSNGYTFGSGTRLTVV.

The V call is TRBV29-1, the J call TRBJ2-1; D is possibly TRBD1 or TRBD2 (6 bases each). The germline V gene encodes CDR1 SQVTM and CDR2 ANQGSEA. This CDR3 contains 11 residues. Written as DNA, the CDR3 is TGCAGTACAGGGACTTACAATGAGCAGTTCTTC. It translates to CSTGTYNEQFF.

CDR3 amino acids: CASSQRLPGSYGYTF. For the CDR3, the DNA is TGTGCCAGCAGCCAGAGATTACCAGGGTCCTATGGCTACACCTTC. V and J are TRBV3-1 and TRBJ1-2, with D tentatively TRBD1 (5 bases). The V and J ends lost 3 bases and 4 bases respectively, with 15 bases between them. CDR1 is LGHDT, CDR2 YNNKEL, per germline (reference sequence). This CDR3 contains 15 residues. Full variable domain (outside the CDR3, taken from reference TRBV3-1 and TRBJ1-2): DTAVSQTPKYLVTQMGNDKSIKCEQNLGHDTMYWYKQDSKKFLKIMFSYNNKELIINETVPNRFSPKSPDKAHLNLHINSLELGDSAVYFCASSQRLPGSYGYTFGSGTRLTVV.

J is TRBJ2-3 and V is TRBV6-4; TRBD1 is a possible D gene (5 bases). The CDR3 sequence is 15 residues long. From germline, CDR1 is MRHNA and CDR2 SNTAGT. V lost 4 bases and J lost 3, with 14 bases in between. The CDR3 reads CASSVGALKTDTQYF. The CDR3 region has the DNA TGTGCCAGCAGTGTAGGGGCATTGAAGACAGATACGCAGTATTTT.

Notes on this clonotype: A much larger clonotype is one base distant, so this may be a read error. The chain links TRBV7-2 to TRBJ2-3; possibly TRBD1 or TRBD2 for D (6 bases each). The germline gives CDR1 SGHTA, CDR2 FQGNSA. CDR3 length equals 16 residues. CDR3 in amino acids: CAGSFVGGPRTDTQYF. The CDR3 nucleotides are TGTGCCGGCAGCTTCGTCGGGGGCCCACGCACAGATACGCAGTATTTT.

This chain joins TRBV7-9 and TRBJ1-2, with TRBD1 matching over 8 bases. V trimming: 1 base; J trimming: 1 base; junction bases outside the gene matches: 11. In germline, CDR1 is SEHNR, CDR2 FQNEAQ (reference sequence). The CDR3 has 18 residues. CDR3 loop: CASSLVALAGGGNYGYTF. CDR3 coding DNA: TGTGCCAGCAGCTTAGTCGCCTTGGCAGGGGGCGGTAACTATGGCTACACCTTC.

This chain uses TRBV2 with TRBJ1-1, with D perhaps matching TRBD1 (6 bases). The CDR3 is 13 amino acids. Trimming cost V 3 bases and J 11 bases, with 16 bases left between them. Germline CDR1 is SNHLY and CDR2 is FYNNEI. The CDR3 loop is CASSDVGAQAAFF. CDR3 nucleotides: TGTGCCAGCAGTGATGTGGGGGCGCAAGCGGCTTTCTTT.